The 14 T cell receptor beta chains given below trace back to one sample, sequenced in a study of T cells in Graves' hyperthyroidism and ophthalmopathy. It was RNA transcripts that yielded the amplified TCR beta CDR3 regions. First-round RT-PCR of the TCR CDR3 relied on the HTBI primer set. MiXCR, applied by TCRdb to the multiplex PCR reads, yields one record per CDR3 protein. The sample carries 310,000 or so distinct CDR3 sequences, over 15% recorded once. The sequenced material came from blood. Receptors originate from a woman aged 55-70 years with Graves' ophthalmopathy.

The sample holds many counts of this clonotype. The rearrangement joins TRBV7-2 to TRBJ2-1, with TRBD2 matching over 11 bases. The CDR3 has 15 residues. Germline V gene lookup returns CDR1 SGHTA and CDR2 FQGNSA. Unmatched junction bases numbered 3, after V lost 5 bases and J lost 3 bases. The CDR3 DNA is TGTGCCAGCAGCCAAACTAGCGGGAGCTACAATGAGCAGTTCTTC. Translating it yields CASSQTSGSYNEQFF.

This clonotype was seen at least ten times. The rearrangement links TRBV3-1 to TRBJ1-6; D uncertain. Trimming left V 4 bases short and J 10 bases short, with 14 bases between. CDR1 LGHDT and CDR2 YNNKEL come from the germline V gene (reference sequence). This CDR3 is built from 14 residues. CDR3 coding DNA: TGTGCCAGCAGCCCTTTGGACGGGCGGTCACCCCTCCACTTT. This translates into CASSPLDGRSPLHF. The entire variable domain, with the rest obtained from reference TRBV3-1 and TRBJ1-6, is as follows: DTAVSQTPKYLVTQMGNDKSIKCEQNLGHDTMYWYKQDSKKFLKIMFSYNNKELIINETVPNRFSPKSPDKAHLNLHINSLELGDSAVYFCASSPLDGRSPLHFGNGTRLTVT.

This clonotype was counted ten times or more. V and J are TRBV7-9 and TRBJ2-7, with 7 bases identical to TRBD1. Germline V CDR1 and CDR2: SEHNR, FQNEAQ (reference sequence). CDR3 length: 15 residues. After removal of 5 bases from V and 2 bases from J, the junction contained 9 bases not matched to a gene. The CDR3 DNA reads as TGTGCCAGCAGCCTAGGGACAGCGCTTGCCTACGAGCAGTACTTC. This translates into CASSLGTALAYEQYF.

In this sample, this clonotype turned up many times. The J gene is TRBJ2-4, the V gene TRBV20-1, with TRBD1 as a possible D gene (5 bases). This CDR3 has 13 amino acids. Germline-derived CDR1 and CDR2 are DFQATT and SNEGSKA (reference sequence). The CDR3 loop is CSLAEKGKNIQYF. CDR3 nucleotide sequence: TGCAGCCTTGCGGAGAAGGGGAAAAACATTCAGTACTTC.

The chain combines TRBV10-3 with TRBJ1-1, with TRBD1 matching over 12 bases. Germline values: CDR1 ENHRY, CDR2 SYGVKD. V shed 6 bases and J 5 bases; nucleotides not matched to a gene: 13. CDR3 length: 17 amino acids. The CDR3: CAIRAGQGAERRTEAFF. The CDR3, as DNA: TGTGCCATCAGGGCGGGACAGGGGGCAGAAAGAAGGACTGAAGCTTTCTTT.

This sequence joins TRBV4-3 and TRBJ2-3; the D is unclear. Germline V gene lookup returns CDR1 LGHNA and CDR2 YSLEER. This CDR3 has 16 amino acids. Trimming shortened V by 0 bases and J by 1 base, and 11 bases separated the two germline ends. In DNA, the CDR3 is TGCGCCAGCAGCCAAGACGGCTCTCTGCGCACAGATACGCAGTATTTT. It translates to CASSQDGSLRTDTQYF.

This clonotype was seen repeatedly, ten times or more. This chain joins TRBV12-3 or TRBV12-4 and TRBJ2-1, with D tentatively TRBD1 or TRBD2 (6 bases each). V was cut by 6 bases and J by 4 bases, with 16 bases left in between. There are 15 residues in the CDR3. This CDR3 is CASRRWEDRYNEQFF. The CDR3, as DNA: TGTGCCAGCAGACGGTGGGAGGACAGATACAATGAGCAGTTCTTC.

The CDR3 spells CASSIRDVMNQPQHF. CDR3 nucleotides: TGTGCCAGTAGTATTCGGGACGTGATGAATCAGCCCCAGCATTTT. The J gene is TRBJ1-5, the V gene TRBV19, with D maybe TRBD1 (5 bases). Germline V CDR1 and CDR2: LNHDA, SQIVND (reference sequence). The CDR3 consists of 15 residues. V lost 3 bases, J lost 4 bases, and 13 bases lay in between.

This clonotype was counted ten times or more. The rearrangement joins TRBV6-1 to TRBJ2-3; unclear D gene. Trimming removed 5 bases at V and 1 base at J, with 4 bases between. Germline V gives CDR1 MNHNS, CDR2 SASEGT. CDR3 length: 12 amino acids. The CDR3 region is CASSSGTDTQYF. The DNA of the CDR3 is TGTGCCAGCAGTTCGGGCACAGATACGCAGTATTTT.

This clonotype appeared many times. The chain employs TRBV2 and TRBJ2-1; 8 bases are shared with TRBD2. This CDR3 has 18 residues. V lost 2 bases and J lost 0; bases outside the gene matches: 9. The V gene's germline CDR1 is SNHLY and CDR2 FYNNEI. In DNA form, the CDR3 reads TGTGCCAGCAGTGAACGGGAGGGACACCCGAGCTCCTACAATGAGCAGTTCTTC. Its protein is CASSEREGHPSSYNEQFF.

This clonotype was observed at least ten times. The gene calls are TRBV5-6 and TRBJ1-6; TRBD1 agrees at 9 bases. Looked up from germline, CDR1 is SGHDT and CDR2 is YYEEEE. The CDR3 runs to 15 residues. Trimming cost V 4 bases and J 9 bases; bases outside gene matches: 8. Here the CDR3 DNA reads TGTGCCAGCAGCCTAGGACAGGGGTACGTTTCACCCCTCCACTTT. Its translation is CASSLGQGYVSPLHF.

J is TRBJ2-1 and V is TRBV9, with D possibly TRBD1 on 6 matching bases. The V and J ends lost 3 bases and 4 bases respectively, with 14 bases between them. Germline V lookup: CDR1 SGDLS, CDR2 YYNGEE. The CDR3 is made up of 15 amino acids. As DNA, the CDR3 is TGTGCCAGCAGCGCGGCAGGACAGAATTACAATGAGCAGTTCTTC. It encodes CASSAAGQNYNEQFF.

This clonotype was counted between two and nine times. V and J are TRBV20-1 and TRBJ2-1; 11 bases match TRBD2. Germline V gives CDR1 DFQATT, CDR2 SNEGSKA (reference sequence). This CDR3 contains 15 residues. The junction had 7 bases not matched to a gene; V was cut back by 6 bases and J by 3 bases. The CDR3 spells CSAPLAGGLYNEQFF. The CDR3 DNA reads TGCAGTGCCCCCCTAGCGGGGGGTCTCTACAATGAGCAGTTCTTC.

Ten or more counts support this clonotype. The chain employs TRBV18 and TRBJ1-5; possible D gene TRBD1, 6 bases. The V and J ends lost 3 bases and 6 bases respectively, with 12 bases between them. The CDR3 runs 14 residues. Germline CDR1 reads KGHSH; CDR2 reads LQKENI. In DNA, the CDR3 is TGTGCCAGCTCACCGTCAGGCAGGGGTCAGCCCCAGCATTTT. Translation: CASSPSGRGQPQHF.